The following is a T cell receptor beta chain sequence with its context. Which antigen it targets is not known. Base-call qualities are not available, and no considerably larger clone is one nucleotide away. These data are taken from a study of shared clonotypes between healthy human individuals (dated by TCRdb to 2018 to 2020). For the study in its entirety: A few men and a couple of women, aged 18 to 49 years, made up the cohort. For each donor, CD4 naive and CD4 memory were each run on three plates, CD8 naive on two plates, and CD8 memory on one plate. The study deeply sequenced blood TCR repertoires of five healthy adults to estimate repertoire size and the extent of clonotype sharing between individuals. To increase sequencing depth and limit assay-specific biases, different laboratories used diverse techniques to prepare libraries and sequence TCR repertoires. Each donor's leukapheresis produced roughly between roughly 0.94 and 9.5 billion PBMCs.

Looking up the germline V gene yields CDR1 SQVTM and CDR2 ANQGSEA. From V the trimming removes 1 base and from J it removes 4 bases, while the gene matches leave 14 bases of the junction unaccounted for. The CDR3 contains 17 residues, cysteine and phenylalanine counted. Only the CDR3 portion is preserved as DNA: 51 bases, with reading frame beginning at the first base. General study outcomes and caveats: Incomplete sequencing was indicated by rarefaction of sorted-subset datasets, despite the large sequencing depth. Sampling was limited to blood, and TCR repertoires in tissue likely differ from TCR repertoires in blood. Clonotypes shared by all four sorted-subset donors showed higher generation probabilities than non-shared clonotypes. Larger estimated clonotype richness was generally found for naive subsets than for memory subsets. When four donors were compared, the shared fraction of clonotypes was about 5.2% for naive CD4, more than 3% for naive CD8, roughly 2.5% for memory CD4, and 0.4% for memory CD8. Pairwise subsampling indicated that sequencing depth was expected to affect the degree of clonotype sharing among donors. The small number of donors limited the genetic and exposure-history diversity represented.

Donors were healthy HIV-negative adults with no recently reported acute infections or vaccinations. Only Caucasian adults living in Nashville, Tennessee, USA were represented among the donors. CD4+ T cells were enriched through magnetic negative selection, after which naive cells were positively selected on CD45RA and the remaining negative fraction served as the memory subset. Blood was collected by leukapheresis, and PBMCs were isolated by Ficoll-Histopaque density gradient centrifugation and then cryopreserved in liquid nitrogen vapor phase. Analytical flow cytometry was used to check the purity and quantity of each magnetically sorted T cell population. Each sorted fraction had its genomic DNA isolated and then quantified by UV absorbance on a Nanodrop 2000c. Using the deep immunoSEQ assay, multiplex PCR amplified TCR CDR3 regions from genomic DNA. Genomic DNA extracted from each cell subset was distributed evenly over all wells of several immunoSEQ 96-well plates, and each plate served as one replicate. For sorted subsets, 200 ng of genomic DNA, equivalent to around 31,000 T cell genomes, went into each replicate PCR. Purified libraries were quantified with a Qubit 3.0 fluorometer, sized on a Bioanalyzer 2100, and re-quantified with the KAPA Library Quantification kit. A separate single-read 150-cycle Illumina NextSeq 550 flow cell was used to sequence each immunoSEQ 96-well plate. On the study's bioinformatics: Because only junctional sequences without quality scores were contained in the immunoSEQ output, filtering matching that applied to full-length reads could not be performed. Sequences were annotated with PyIR, a Python wrapper for IgBLAST v1.9, and V/J genes and CDR3 were assigned using IMGT germline references. Reads were filtered out if the reads had weak V/J assignments (E-value above 1e-6), no CDR3, stop codons, out-of-frame junctions, or ambiguous translated residues. V3J clonotypes were defined as sequences sharing an identical inferred V gene, J gene, and CDR3 amino acid sequence. To compute the percentage overlap between repertoires, the number of shared unique clonotypes was divided by the size of the smaller repertoire. Repertoire richness was assessed with RTK rarefaction, the Chao1 estimator, and Recon v2.1 estimates of unobserved clonotypes. Generation probabilities were computed with OLGA for all TCRbeta clonotypes obtained by the gDNA method from four donors. Held by TCRdb, this immuneACCESS table contains in-frame sequences only and omits some clones. Under half of the omission traces to an unresolved V gene where checked; the cause of the rest is unknown. The DNA gave D and trimming, while V, J and clone size come from that table. This sample lists approximately 1.1 million clones; approximately 78% were detected once. The ten biggest clones cover 0.5% to 0.6% of the sample.

Recombination linked TRBV29-1 to TRBJ2-5; 8 central nucleotides agree with TRBD1. The source of this sequence is a man aged 18 to 30 in good health. Some clones in this sample may be carry-over from other donors' samples. Sequences were obtained from memory CD4+ T cells from PBMCs. The cell subset or site label on this specimen signifies: CD45RA-negative fraction. Here is the DNA: TGCAGCGTTGAAGGGGTGGTTGGGCAGGGGGCGCGAGAGACCCAGTACTTC. Translated, this is CSVEGVVGQGARETQYF. Outside the CDR3, residues come from the reference TRBV29-1 and TRBJ2-5 proteins, so the full variable domain is: SAVISQKPSRDICQRGTSLTIQCQVDSQVTMMFWYRQQPGQSLTLIATANQGSEATYESGFVIDKFPISRPNLTFSTLTVSNMSPEDSSIYLCSVEGVVGQGARETQYFGPGTRLLVL.